The 20 T cell receptor beta chains below come from one sample, sequenced in a study of cytomegalovirus exposure and HLA in healthy donors. PCR employed 60 Vbeta and 13 Jbeta primers. The table came from immunoSEQ multiplex PCR; TCRdb's copy has only in-frame clones and leaves some out. The profile shows about 43,000 clones, approximately 80% of them singletons. The sample comprised PBMCs. Receptor source: a man under 40 in good health and CMV-seronegative.

This chain joins TRBV19 and TRBJ2-7; tentatively, D is TRBD2 (5 bases). The germline CDR1 and CDR2 sequences are LNHDA and SQIVND (reference sequence). This CDR3 contains 17 residues. The V gene lost 3 bases and the J gene lost 0 bases, with 18 bases spanning the gap. In DNA, the CDR3 is TGTGCCAGTAGTATTTCTTTGAGGGTGGAGAGCTCCTACGAGCAGTACTTC. Its translation is CASSISLRVESSYEQYF.

The chain uses TRBV30 and TRBJ2-3; 7 bases are shared with TRBD2. The ends lost 0 bases at V and 4 bases at J; junction bases unmatched: 10. The CDR3 spans 16 residues. Germline V gene lookup returns CDR1 GTSNPN and CDR2 SVGIG (reference sequence). This CDR3 reads CAWSVLAGAFPDTQYF. The CDR3 DNA reads as TGTGCCTGGAGTGTACTGGCGGGAGCTTTTCCAGATACGCAGTATTTT.

The gene calls are TRBV19 and TRBJ1-2; D unclear. The CDR3 covers 16 residues. Germline V gives CDR1 LNHDA, CDR2 SQIVND (reference sequence). Trimming shortened V by 0 bases and J by 1 base, and 12 bases separated the two germline ends. Here the CDR3 reads CASSIESKTGNYGYTF. The DNA for the CDR3 is TGTGCCAGTAGTATAGAATCCAAGACGGGTAACTATGGCTACACCTTC.

The chain couples TRBV5-1 to TRBJ1-2, with D perhaps matching TRBD1 (6 bases). V lost 0 bases to trimming and J lost 5 bases, with 11 bases between them. Germline-derived CDR1 and CDR2 are SGHRS and YFSETQ. This CDR3 spans 14 amino acids. CDR3: CASSLGQANYGYTF. The CDR3 nucleotides read TGCGCCAGCAGCTTGGGACAGGCAAATTATGGCTACACCTTC.

The chain couples TRBV5-6 to TRBJ2-1, with D possibly being TRBD1 (5 bases). This CDR3 region has 15 residues. CDR1 and CDR2 (germline): SGHDT, YYEEEE. The V and J ends lost 4 bases and 2 bases respectively, with 13 bases between them. DNA of the CDR3: TGTGCCAGCAGCGACCGCAGGGCCCCCTACAATGAGCAGTTCTTC. It codes for CASSDRRAPYNEQFF.

The chain carries TRBV28 and TRBJ1-3, with no clear D. Trimming cost V 0 bases and J 8 bases, with 14 bases left between them. The germline V gene encodes CDR1 MDHEN and CDR2 SYDVKM. This CDR3 has 15 residues. CDR3 in DNA: TGTGCCAGCAGTTTATGGGGCAATTTGCCGGACACCATATATTTT. This encodes CASSLWGNLPDTIYF. Drawing the rest from reference TRBV28 and TRBJ1-3, the complete variable domain is DVKVTQSSRYLVKRTGEKVFLECVQDMDHENMFWYRQDPGLGLRLIYFSYDVKMKEKGDIPEGYSVSREKKERFSLILESASTNQTSMYLCASSLWGNLPDTIYFGEGSWLTVV.

The chain is built from TRBV6-5 and TRBJ1-1; 7 nucleotides line up with TRBD1. Germline-derived CDR1 and CDR2 are MNHEY and SVGAGI. There are 13 residues in the CDR3. Trimming removed 5 bases from V and 4 bases from J; junction bases left unmatched: 4. CDR3 DNA sequence: TGTGCCAGCAGTCCAGGGGGGTCCACTGAAGCTTTCTTT. Its translation is CASSPGGSTEAFF.

V usage is TRBV7-2 and J usage is TRBJ2-3, with a weak D call TRBD1 (6 bases). Trimming took off 3 bases at V and 4 bases at J, with 14 bases between the two ends. Germline-derived CDR1 and CDR2 are SGHTA and FQGNSA. This CDR3 spans 15 amino acids. CDR3 residues: CASSFKGTPPDTQYF. The CDR3 DNA sequence: TGTGCCAGCAGCTTTAAAGGGACACCTCCAGATACGCAGTATTTT.

V gene TRBV5-1 combines with J gene TRBJ2-3; 7 bases align to TRBD1. The CDR3 spans 14 residues. CDR1 and CDR2 from the germline V gene are SGHRS and YFSETQ. Losses at the gene ends were 4 bases for V and 3 bases for J; bases not matched to a gene: 5. In DNA form, the CDR3 reads TGCGCCAGCAGCACTCTGGACAGGACAGATACGCAGTATTTT. Its protein is CASSTLDRTDTQYF.

The V and J genes are TRBV28 and TRBJ1-1; 11 positions match TRBD1. The CDR3 length is 14 residues. CDR1 is MDHEN, CDR2 SYDVKM, per germline. The ends lost 6 bases at V and 4 bases at J; junction bases unmatched: 4. CDR3 loop: CASSRDRGTTEAFF. The CDR3 DNA follows: TGTGCCAGCAGCCGGGACAGGGGGACCACTGAAGCTTTCTTT.

The rearrangement links TRBV28 to TRBJ2-3; D is uncertain. V was cut by 4 bases and J by 2 bases, with 10 bases left in between. Germline V gives CDR1 MDHEN, CDR2 SYDVKM. This CDR3 contains 14 residues. In nucleotides, the CDR3 is TGTGCCAGCAGTTCTTTTCCGTACACAGATACGCAGTATTTT. It specifies CASSSFPYTDTQYF.

The rearrangement links TRBV5-4 to TRBJ2-7; the match to TRBD1 covers 7 bases. CDR1 and CDR2 from the germline V gene are SGHNT and YYREEE (reference sequence). V lost 4 bases, J lost 5 bases, and 6 bases stayed unmatched. The CDR3 is 13 residues long. CDR3 loop: CASSPGQDHEQYF. The CDR3 region has the DNA TGTGCCAGCAGCCCCGGACAGGACCACGAGCAGTACTTC.

The chain has TRBV9 and TRBJ2-1; TRBD2 aligns across 11 bases. CDR1 is SGDLS, CDR2 YYNGEE, per germline. CDR3 length equals 16 residues. V lost 0 bases, J lost 4 bases, and 3 bases stayed unmatched. This CDR3 reads CASSVGLAGTYNEQFF. CDR3 nucleotides: TGTGCCAGCAGCGTAGGACTAGCGGGGACGTACAATGAGCAGTTCTTC.

V usage is TRBV5-6 and J usage is TRBJ1-5, with a tentative D call TRBD1 (5 bases). The CDR3 consists of 13 residues. Trimming pared 3 bases from V and 6 bases from J, leaving 10 bases between. CDR1 and CDR2 (germline): SGHDT, YYEEEE. This CDR3 reads CASSSRVGQPQHF. The CDR3, as DNA: TGTGCCAGCAGCTCCAGGGTTGGTCAGCCCCAGCATTTT.

This clone appeared a few times. V gene TRBV18 combines with J gene TRBJ2-1, with TRBD1 matching over 10 bases. With 5 bases clipped from V and 8 bases from J, the junction kept 6 bases outside the gene matches. The CDR3 consists of 14 residues. Germline CDR1 reads KGHSH; CDR2 reads LQKENI. The CDR3 sequence is CASSSGTGVDEQFF. The CDR3 nucleotides read TGTGCCAGCTCATCCGGGACAGGGGTCGATGAGCAGTTCTTC. The whole variable domain, remainder taken from reference TRBV18 and TRBJ2-1, is NAGVMQNPRHLVRRRGQEARLRCSPMKGHSHVYWYRQLPEEGLKFMVYLQKENIIDESGMPKERFSAEFPKEGPSILRIQQVVRGDSAAYFCASSSGTGVDEQFFGPGTRLTVL.

The J gene is TRBJ1-5, the V gene TRBV27; the match to TRBD1 covers 7 bases. Per the germline V gene, CDR1 is MNHEY and CDR2 is SMNVEV (reference sequence). This CDR3 is 20 amino acids long. V gave up 1 base and J gave up 0 bases; unmatched junction bases: 15. As DNA, the CDR3 is TGTGCCAGCAGTTTATTTTGGGGAGGAACAGGGGAAGATAGCAATCAGCCCCAGCATTTT. Translated, it gives CASSLFWGGTGEDSNQPQHF.

The rearrangement joins TRBV19 to TRBJ1-2; tentatively, D is TRBD1 (6 bases). The CDR3 has 14 amino acids. Germline V lookup: CDR1 LNHDA, CDR2 SQIVND (reference sequence). Trimming took 3 bases from V and 4 from J, leaving 12 bases between them. The CDR3 nucleotides read TGTGCCAGTAGTATCAGGGGCGCTTTCTATGGCTACACCTTC. This gives the protein CASSIRGAFYGYTF.

Worth noting for this clone: The junction departs from the called germline gene at one end, perhaps through a read error. The chain couples TRBV18 to TRBJ1-2; D may be TRBD1 (6 bases). Per the germline V gene, CDR1 is KGHSH and CDR2 is LQKENI. CDR3 size: 14 residues. Written as DNA, the CDR3 is TGTGCCAGCTCACCAGACCGGGACAAGGGTGCCTCCGTCTTC. Its protein is CASSPDRDKGASVF.

This clone was seen more than once but under ten times. The rearrangement uses TRBV5-1 and TRBJ2-2; 13 nucleotides align to TRBD2. CDR1 and CDR2 (germline): SGHRS, YFSETQ. With V trimmed by 7 bases and J by 6 bases, 6 bases remained unmatched. The length of the CDR3 is 15 residues. The CDR3 DNA follows: TGCGCCAGCGGGGGACTAGCGGGGATCCCCGGGGAGCTGTTTTTT. This codes for CASGGLAGIPGELFF.

This clone was picked up a small number of times. The V and J genes are TRBV6-6 and TRBJ2-7; the D gene is possibly TRBD1 (6 bases). The length of the CDR3 is 15 residues. V lost 4 bases and J lost 3, with 16 bases in between. Germline V gene lookup returns CDR1 MNHNY and CDR2 SVGAGI (reference sequence). The CDR3 DNA is TGTGCCAGCAGTTCAACGACAGGTCCAGTCTACGAGCAGTACTTC. This sequence encodes CASSSTTGPVYEQYF.